Below are 5 T cell receptor beta chains sequenced from a single sample in a study of OX40 agonist ivuxolimab in advanced cancers. Only in-frame clones appear in the TCRdb table, and some are missing; sequencing was by immunoSEQ multiplex PCR. The sample has some 37,000 clones; 88% are singletons. The sequencing used CD4+ or CD8+ T cells sorted from blood, collected in a trial of the OX40 agonist ivuxolimab. The source is an adult with an advanced solid tumor such as melanoma, head and neck, liver or kidney cancer.

This clone was seen a single time. The CDR3 DNA sequence: TGCGCCAGCAGCCAAGTAGGCCAGGGGAAGAATCAGCCCCAGCATTTT. The encoded protein is CASSQVGQGKNQPQHF. This chain links TRBV4-1 with TRBJ1-5; D is perhaps TRBD1 (6 bases). The germline V and J ends were trimmed by 1 base and 4 bases, with 14 bases remaining between them. Germline-derived CDR1 and CDR2 are MGHRA and YSYEKL. This CDR3 spans 16 amino acids.

The V and J genes are TRBV9 and TRBJ2-5; TRBD2 might be the D (5 bases). There are 14 residues in the CDR3. CDR1 and CDR2 from the germline V gene are SGDLS and YYNGEE. V lost 6 bases, J lost 0 bases, and 12 bases lay in between. In DNA, the CDR3 is TGTGCCAGCACCCCGCGGGCGTACCAAGAGACCCAGTACTTC. It encodes CASTPRAYQETQYF.

This chain connects TRBV28 to TRBJ2-7, with 8 bases that match TRBD2. Unmatched junction bases numbered 15, after V lost 5 bases and J lost 0 bases. Per the germline V gene, CDR1 is MDHEN and CDR2 is SYDVKM. The CDR3 consists of 18 residues. DNA of the CDR3: TGTGCCAGCAGTACACCACTAGCGGACCGATCACACTCCTACGAGCAGTACTTC. This codes for CASSTPLADRSHSYEQYF.

V is TRBV5-1 and J is TRBJ2-1; D is undetermined. Trimming removed 1 base at V and 4 bases at J, with 6 bases between. Germline V CDR1 and CDR2: SGHRS, YFSETQ. This CDR3 is built from 13 residues. The CDR3 here is CASSLSAYNEQFF. DNA of the CDR3: TGCGCCAGCAGCTTGAGTGCGTACAATGAGCAGTTCTTC.

The V call is TRBV15, the J call TRBJ2-5; D call uncertain. The CDR3 runs to 16 residues. V lost 5 bases, J lost 2 bases, and 18 bases lay in between. The germline V gene has CDR1 LNHNV and CDR2 YYDKDF (reference sequence). CDR3 sequence (DNA): TGTGCCACCAGCCCCCCCGTCTACGCTGGGCAAGAGACCCAGTACTTC. This encodes CATSPPVYAGQETQYF.